The clone carrying this TCR beta chain was seen a single time. PCR was performed using 60 Vbeta and 13 Jbeta primers. The method was immunoSEQ multiplex PCR; TCRdb's version includes in-frame clones alone and lacks a portion of them. The table shows around 240,000 clones, with 82% occurring only once. These data belong to a study of cytomegalovirus exposure and HLA in healthy donors. The V end lost 4 bases, the J end lost 9 bases, and 18 bases lay between the germline ends. The CDR3 consists of 14 residues. Germline lookup yields CDR1 MGHRA and CDR2 YSYEKL. Sequencing was performed on PBMCs. The V call is TRBV4-1, the J call TRBJ1-2; D not certain. The clonotype was recovered from a woman aged 40 to 49 in good health and CMV-seropositive. CDR3 loop: CASSRPLPGERYTF. CDR3 DNA: TGCGCCAGCAGCCGACCTCTTCCCGGGGAACGCTACACCTTC.